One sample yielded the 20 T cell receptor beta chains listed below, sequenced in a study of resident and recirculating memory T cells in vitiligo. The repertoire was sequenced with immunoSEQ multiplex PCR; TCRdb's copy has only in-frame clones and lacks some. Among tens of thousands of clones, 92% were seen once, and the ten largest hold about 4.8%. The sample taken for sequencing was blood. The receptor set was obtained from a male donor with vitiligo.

The CDR3 sequence is CASSLQGSLSYEQYF. DNA for the CDR3: TGTGCCAGCTCACTTCAGGGGTCCCTTTCCTACGAGCAGTACTTC. V usage is TRBV18 and J usage is TRBJ2-7; D is possibly TRBD1 (6 bases). Looked up from germline, CDR1 is KGHSH and CDR2 is LQKENI. V lost 4 bases to trimming and J lost 1 base, with 14 bases between them. The CDR3 extends over 15 amino acids.

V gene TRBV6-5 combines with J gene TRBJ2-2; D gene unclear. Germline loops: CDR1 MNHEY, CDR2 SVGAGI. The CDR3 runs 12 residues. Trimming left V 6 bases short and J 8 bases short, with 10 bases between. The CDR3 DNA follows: TGTGCCAGCAGCCTTCGCAGAGGGGAGCTGTTTTTT. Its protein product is CASSLRRGELFF.

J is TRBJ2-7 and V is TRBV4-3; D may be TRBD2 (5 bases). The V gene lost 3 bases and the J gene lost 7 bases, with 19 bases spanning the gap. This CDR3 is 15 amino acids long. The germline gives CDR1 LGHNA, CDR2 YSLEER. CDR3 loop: CASSHTGGWPREQYF. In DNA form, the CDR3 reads TGCGCCAGCAGCCATACCGGCGGGTGGCCCAGGGAGCAGTACTTC.

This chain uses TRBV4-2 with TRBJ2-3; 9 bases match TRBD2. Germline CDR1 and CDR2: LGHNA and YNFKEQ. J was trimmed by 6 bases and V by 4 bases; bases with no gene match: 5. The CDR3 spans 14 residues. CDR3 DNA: TGTGCCAGCAGCCCTTTAGCGGGAGCGGATACGCAGTATTTT. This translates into CASSPLAGADTQYF.

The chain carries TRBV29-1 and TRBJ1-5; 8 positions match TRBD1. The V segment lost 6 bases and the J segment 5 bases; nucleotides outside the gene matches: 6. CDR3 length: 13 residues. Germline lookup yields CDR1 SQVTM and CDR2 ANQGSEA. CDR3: CSVALQGDQPQHF. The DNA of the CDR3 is TGCAGCGTCGCCCTACAGGGGGATCAGCCCCAGCATTTT.

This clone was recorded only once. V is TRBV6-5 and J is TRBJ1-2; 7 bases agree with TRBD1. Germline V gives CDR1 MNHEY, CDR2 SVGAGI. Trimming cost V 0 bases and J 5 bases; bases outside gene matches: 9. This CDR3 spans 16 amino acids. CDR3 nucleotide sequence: TGTGCCAGCAGTTACTCGATAGAGCACAGGGGTTATGGCTACACCTTC. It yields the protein CASSYSIEHRGYGYTF.

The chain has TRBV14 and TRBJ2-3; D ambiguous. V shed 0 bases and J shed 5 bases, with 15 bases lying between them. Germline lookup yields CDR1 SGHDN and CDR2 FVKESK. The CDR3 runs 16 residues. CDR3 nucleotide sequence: TGTGCCAGCAGCCAAGATTGGGCAGTGTCCCGAGATACGCAGTATTTT. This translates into CASSQDWAVSRDTQYF.

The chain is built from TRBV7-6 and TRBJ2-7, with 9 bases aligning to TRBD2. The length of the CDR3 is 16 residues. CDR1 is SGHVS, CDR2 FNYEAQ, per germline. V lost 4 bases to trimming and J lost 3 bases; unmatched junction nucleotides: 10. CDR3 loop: CASSSFSAGGGYEQYF. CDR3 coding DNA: TGTGCCAGCAGCTCTTTTTCAGCGGGAGGAGGCTACGAGCAGTACTTC.

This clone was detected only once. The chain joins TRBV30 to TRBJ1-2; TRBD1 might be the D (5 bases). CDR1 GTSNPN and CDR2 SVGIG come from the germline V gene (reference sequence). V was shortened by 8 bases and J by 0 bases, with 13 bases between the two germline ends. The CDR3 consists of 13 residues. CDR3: CAGYGGANYGYTF. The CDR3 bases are TGTGCCGGATACGGGGGGGCTAACTATGGCTACACCTTC.

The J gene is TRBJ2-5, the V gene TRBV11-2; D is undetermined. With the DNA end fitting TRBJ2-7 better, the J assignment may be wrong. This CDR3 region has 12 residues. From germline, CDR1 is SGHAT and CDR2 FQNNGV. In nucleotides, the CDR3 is TGTGCCAGCAGCTTAGATAGCCACGAGCAGTACTTC. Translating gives CASSLDSHEQYF.

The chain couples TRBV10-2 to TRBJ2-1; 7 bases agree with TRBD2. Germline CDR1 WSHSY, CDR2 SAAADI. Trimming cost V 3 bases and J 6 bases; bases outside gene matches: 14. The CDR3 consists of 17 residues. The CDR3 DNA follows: TGCGCCAGCAGTGACCCCCTCTGGGGGGGGTGGGGCAATGAGCAGTTCTTC. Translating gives CASSDPLWGGWGNEQFF.

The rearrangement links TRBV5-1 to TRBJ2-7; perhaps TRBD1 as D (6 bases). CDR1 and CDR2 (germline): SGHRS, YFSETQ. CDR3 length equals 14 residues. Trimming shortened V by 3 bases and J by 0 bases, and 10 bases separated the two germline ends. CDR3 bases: TGCGCCAGCAGCTATCAGGGGACCTCCTACGAGCAGTACTTC. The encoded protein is CASSYQGTSYEQYF.

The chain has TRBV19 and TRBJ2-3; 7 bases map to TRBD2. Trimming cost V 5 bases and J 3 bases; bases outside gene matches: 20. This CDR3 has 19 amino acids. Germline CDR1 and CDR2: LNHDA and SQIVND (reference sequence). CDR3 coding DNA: TGTGCCAGTAGTGAAGCCCTTGGGAGGCTAGCGGAAGGAACAGATACGCAGTATTTT. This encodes CASSEALGRLAEGTDTQYF.

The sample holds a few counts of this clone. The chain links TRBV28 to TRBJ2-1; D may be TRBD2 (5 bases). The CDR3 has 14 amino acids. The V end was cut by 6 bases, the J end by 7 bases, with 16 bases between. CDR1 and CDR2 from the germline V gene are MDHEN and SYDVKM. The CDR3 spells CASSPREGRNEQFF. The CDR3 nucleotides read TGTGCCAGCAGCCCTCGGGAAGGTAGGAATGAGCAGTTCTTC.

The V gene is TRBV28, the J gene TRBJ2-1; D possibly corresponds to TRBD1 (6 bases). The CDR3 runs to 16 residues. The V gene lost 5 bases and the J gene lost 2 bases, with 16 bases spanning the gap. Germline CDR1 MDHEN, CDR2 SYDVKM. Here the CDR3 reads CASSRTTGIPYNEQFF. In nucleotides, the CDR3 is TGTGCCAGCAGTAGGACAACAGGGATCCCCTACAATGAGCAGTTCTTC.

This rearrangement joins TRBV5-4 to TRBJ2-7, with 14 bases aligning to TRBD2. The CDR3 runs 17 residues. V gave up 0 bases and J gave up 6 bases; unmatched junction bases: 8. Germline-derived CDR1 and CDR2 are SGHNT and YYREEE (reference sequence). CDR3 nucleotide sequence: TGTGCCAGCAGCTTGGCAGGACTAGCGGGAGGAGGGGGCGAGCAGTACTTC. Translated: CASSLAGLAGGGGEQYF.

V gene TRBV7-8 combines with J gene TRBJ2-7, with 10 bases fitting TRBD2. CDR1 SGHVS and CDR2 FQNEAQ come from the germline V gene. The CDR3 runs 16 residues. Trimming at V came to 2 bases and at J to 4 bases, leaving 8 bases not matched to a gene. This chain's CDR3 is CASSLLTSGIGYEQYF. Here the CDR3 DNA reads TGTGCCAGCAGCTTATTAACTAGCGGGATAGGGTACGAGCAGTACTTC.

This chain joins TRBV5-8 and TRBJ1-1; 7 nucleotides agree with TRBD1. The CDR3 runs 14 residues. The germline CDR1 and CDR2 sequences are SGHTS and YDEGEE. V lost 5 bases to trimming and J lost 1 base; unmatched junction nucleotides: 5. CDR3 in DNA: TGTGCCAGCAGGGGCCACAGGGGGAACACTGAAGCTTTCTTT. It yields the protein CASRGHRGNTEAFF.

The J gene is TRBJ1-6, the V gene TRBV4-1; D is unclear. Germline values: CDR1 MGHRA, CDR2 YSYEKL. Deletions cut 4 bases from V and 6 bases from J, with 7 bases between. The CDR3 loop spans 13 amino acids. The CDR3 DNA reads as TGCGCCAGCAGCCCGGTAGTTAATTCACCCCTCCACTTT. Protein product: CASSPVVNSPLHF.

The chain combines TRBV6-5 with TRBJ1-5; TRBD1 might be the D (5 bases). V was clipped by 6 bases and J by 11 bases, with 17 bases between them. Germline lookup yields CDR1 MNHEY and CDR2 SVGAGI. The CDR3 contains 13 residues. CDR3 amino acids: CASRPDSTKAQHF. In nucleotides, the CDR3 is TGTGCCAGCAGACCTGACAGCACCAAGGCCCAGCATTTT.